These 8 T cell receptor beta chains were sequenced from one sample in a study of human T cells and chemical hapten exposure (dated by TCRdb to the early 2020s). Library preparation used RACE. Sequencing instrument: NextSeq 500. In TCRdb, the public reads were trimmed at Q25 with fastp and aligned with MiXCR, with productive beta chains retained. Rows merge per CDR3 protein into single entries with the most common DNA and genes. A total of over 300,000 distinct CDR3 sequences appear in this sample, approximately 5.1% of them only once. 2.6% of the sample is taken by the ten largest. This specimen's time point label, interpreted: pre-sensitization, week 0. Interpreted using the paper, the treatment or condition label stands for: therapeutic diphenylcyclopropenone sensitization with weekly scalp DPC. The sample in question was whole blood, obtained in connection with sensitization to the hapten diphenylcyclopropenone (DPC). The receptors stem from a woman aged 50 to 60 with alopecia areata. Some clones in this sample may be carry-over from other donors' samples.

This chain links TRBV7-2 with TRBJ2-3; the match to TRBD2 covers 7 bases. Germline lookup yields CDR1 SGHTA and CDR2 FQGNSA. The CDR3 length is 15 residues. Trimming removed 1 base from V and 5 bases from J; junction bases left unmatched: 6. The CDR3 DNA is TGTGCCAGCAGCTTAGGGGGGAGGGCCCAAGATACGCAGTATTTT. Its translation: CASSLGGRAQDTQYF.

The chain is built from TRBV6-1 and TRBJ2-3, with 8 nucleotides matching TRBD2. This CDR3 comprises 16 residues. Germline assignment: CDR1 MNHNS and CDR2 SASEGT. The J segment lost 0 bases and the V segment lost 3 bases, leaving 5 bases of the junction unmatched. Written as DNA, the CDR3 is TGTGCCAGCAGTGAGTGGGTAGCGGGGAGCACAGATACGCAGTATTTT. Translating it yields CASSEWVAGSTDTQYF.

This clonotype was detected a few times. This chain connects TRBV28 to TRBJ2-3; 8 bases align to TRBD2. The germline V gene has CDR1 MDHEN and CDR2 SYDVKM. This CDR3 comprises 15 residues. V shed 6 bases, J shed 3 bases, and the junction held 8 bases outside the gene matches. The CDR3 bases are TGTGCCAGCAGCCCCCCACGGGGGGGGACAGATACGCAGTATTTT. It encodes CASSPPRGGTDTQYF.

This rearrangement joins TRBV28 to TRBJ1-3; perhaps TRBD1 as D (5 bases). The V and J ends lost 6 bases and 4 bases respectively, with 13 bases between them. Germline V gene data show CDR1 as MDHEN and CDR2 as SYDVKM. This CDR3 region has 14 residues. The CDR3 coding sequence is TGTGCCAGCAGCAGGGCCCTCTCAGGAAACACCATATATTTT. Amino acids: CASSRALSGNTIYF.

The gene calls are TRBV20-1 and TRBJ2-3; the match to TRBD2 covers 8 bases. The CDR3 covers 15 residues. J was trimmed by 1 base and V by 3 bases; bases with no gene match: 6. Germline CDR1 DFQATT, CDR2 SNEGSKA (reference sequence). The CDR3 DNA sequence: TGCAGTGCTAGCGTCACTAGCGGTCGCACAGATACGCAGTATTTT. This translates into CSASVTSGRTDTQYF.

V and J are TRBV11-2 and TRBJ1-6; the D is unclear. Germline-derived CDR1 and CDR2 are SGHAT and FQNNGV. CDR3 size: 20 residues. Deletions cut 5 bases from V and 0 bases from J, with 23 bases between. This CDR3 is CASSPRTRSTLSSYNSPLHF. The DNA of the CDR3 is TGTGCCAGCAGCCCCCGAACTCGATCTACTCTGAGCTCCTATAATTCACCCCTCCACTTT.

This clonotype was observed many times. The chain uses TRBV2 and TRBJ2-1; D might be TRBD2 (6 bases). Germline-derived CDR1 and CDR2 are SNHLY and FYNNEI. The V and J ends lost 11 bases and 5 bases respectively, with 19 bases between them. The CDR3 is made up of 14 amino acids. The CDR3 region has the DNA TGTGCCGGGGGGACCGGGACTGCAAACAATGAGCAGTTCTTC. Protein: CAGGTGTANNEQFF.

This clonotype was recorded at least ten times. The chain combines TRBV20-1 with TRBJ2-3, with a weak D call TRBD2 (5 bases). There are 14 residues in the CDR3. The germline gives CDR1 DFQATT, CDR2 SNEGSKA (reference sequence). The V end lost 5 bases, the J end lost 6 bases, and 18 bases lay between the germline ends. The CDR3 nucleotides read TGCAGTGCTGTACTAGACCCCCCGGGCGATACGCAGTATTTT. Amino acids: CSAVLDPPGDTQYF.